Shown below are 12 T cell receptor beta chains from a single sample sequenced in a study of blood T cell repertoires in COVID-19. Some clones are missing from TCRdb's copy, which holds only in-frame ones; the method was immunoSEQ multiplex PCR. The sample records some 88,000 clones, over 75% being singletons. The sequencing sample was made of peripheral blood. All receptors derive from a man aged 55 to 70 with acute or convalescent COVID-19.

This chain uses TRBV2 with TRBJ1-5, with 9 bases that match TRBD1. The germline gives CDR1 SNHLY, CDR2 FYNNEI. CDR3 length equals 14 residues. The J segment lost 5 bases and the V segment lost 8 bases, leaving 7 bases of the junction unmatched. The CDR3 DNA is TGTGCCAGCTCCATATGGACAGGGGATCAGCCCCAGCATTTT. Translated: CASSIWTGDQPQHF.

A few counts support this clone. The V gene is TRBV4-1, the J gene TRBJ1-3; 9 bases are a match to TRBD1. The CDR3 covers 14 residues. Trimming at V came to 4 bases and at J to 8 bases, leaving 6 bases not matched to a gene. Germline loops: CDR1 MGHRA, CDR2 YSYEKL. The CDR3 nucleotides read TGCGCCAGCAGCCTTTTTGACAGGGGGGACACCATATATTTT. The encoded protein is CASSLFDRGDTIYF.

This clone was seen a handful of times. This chain uses TRBV6-2 or TRBV6-3 with TRBJ1-1; maybe TRBD1 (5 bases). The V end was cut by 0 bases, the J end by 1 base, with 9 bases between. This CDR3 is 15 amino acids long. Germline CDR1 is MNHEY and CDR2 is SVGEGT. The CDR3 loop is CASSYSTVPNTEAFF. The CDR3 region has the DNA TGTGCCAGCAGTTACTCGACAGTTCCGAACACTGAAGCTTTCTTT.

The J gene is TRBJ2-1, the V gene TRBV5-1; 7 bases fit TRBD2. Germline CDR1 is SGHRS and CDR2 is YFSETQ. The CDR3 length is 15 residues. The trim removed 0 bases at V and 4 bases at J, leaving 4 bases unmatched. The CDR3 coding sequence is TGCGCCAGCAGCTTGGCCAGACTAGCTTACAATGAGCAGTTCTTC. Residues: CASSLARLAYNEQFF.

The rearrangement links TRBV6-6 to TRBJ2-1, with D possibly being TRBD2 (7 bases). The V end lost 5 bases, the J end lost 9 bases, and 14 bases lay between the germline ends. The CDR3 runs to 13 residues. Germline V gene lookup returns CDR1 MNHNY and CDR2 SVGAGI (reference sequence). The CDR3 here is CASSQRGAVEQFF. The CDR3 region has the DNA TGTGCCAGCAGTCAACGGGGGGCCGTTGAGCAGTTCTTC.

The chain has TRBV18 and TRBJ2-5; possible D gene TRBD1, 6 bases. The CDR3 has 14 amino acids. Germline assignment: CDR1 KGHSH and CDR2 LQKENI. V was cut by 5 bases and J by 4 bases, with 14 bases left in between. CDR3 region: CASSISQGRETQYF. CDR3 nucleotides: TGTGCCAGCTCAATCTCACAGGGTCGAGAGACCCAGTACTTC.

This sequence joins TRBV5-6 and TRBJ2-1; D remains ambiguous. CDR3 length: 14 amino acids. Germline V gene sequence: CDR1 SGHDT, CDR2 YYEEEE. V lost 0 bases to trimming and J lost 3 bases, with 7 bases between them. The CDR3, as DNA: TGTGCCAGCAGCTTGGGGGCAGTCTACAATGAGCAGTTCTTC. Translating it yields CASSLGAVYNEQFF.

This chain links TRBV2 with TRBJ2-1, with 10 bases aligning to TRBD2. CDR1 and CDR2 from the germline V gene are SNHLY and FYNNEI. V was pared by 6 bases and J by 7 bases, with 9 bases of the junction left unmatched. The CDR3 contains 15 residues. CDR3 amino acids: CASRRSSGSSNEQFF. The CDR3 DNA reads as TGTGCCAGCAGGAGATCTAGCGGGAGTTCAAATGAGCAGTTCTTC.

The chain carries TRBV7-8 and TRBJ2-2, with TRBD2 matching 7 bases. This CDR3 comprises 14 residues. Germline V gives CDR1 SGHVS, CDR2 FQNEAQ. After removal of 1 base from V and 11 bases from J, the junction contained 7 bases not matched to a gene. The CDR3 loop reads CASSLGGLPPELFF. In DNA form, the CDR3 reads TGTGCCAGCAGCTTAGGGGGACTACCCCCCGAGCTGTTTTTT.

This sequence joins TRBV12-3 or TRBV12-4 and TRBJ1-2, with 7 positions matching TRBD1. Trimming cost V 2 bases and J 7 bases; bases outside gene matches: 4. The CDR3 runs 13 residues. Here the CDR3 reads CASSLWDRAGYTF. Written as DNA, the CDR3 is TGTGCCAGCAGTTTATGGGACAGAGCTGGCTACACCTTC.

This chain connects TRBV6-5 to TRBJ1-4; 9 nucleotides match TRBD1. Germline assignment: CDR1 MNHEY and CDR2 SVGAGI. This CDR3 is built from 15 residues. V was pared by 4 bases and J by 6 bases, with 6 bases of the junction left unmatched. CDR3 protein: CASSSSDRGDEKLFF. DNA of the CDR3: TGTGCCAGCAGTTCGTCGGACAGGGGAGATGAAAAACTGTTTTTT.

This clone is medium-sized within its sample. The rearrangement uses TRBV6-6 and TRBJ1-5; no clear D. CDR3 length: 12 amino acids. CDR1 and CDR2 from the germline V gene are MNHNY and SVGAGI (reference sequence). The germline V and J ends were trimmed by 1 base and 4 bases, with 2 bases remaining between them. CDR3 protein: CASSYLNQPQHF. Here the CDR3 DNA reads TGTGCCAGCAGTTACTTAAATCAGCCCCAGCATTTT.